Shown below are 20 T cell receptor beta chains from a single sample sequenced in a study of CXCR3-negative and CXCR3-positive naive CD8 T cells (dated by TCRdb to between 2018 and 2021). Sequencing took place on a NextSeq 550. The Human TCR Profiling Kit (MiLaboratory) was used to make UMI-labeled 5' RACE TRB cDNA libraries. TCRdb reprocessed the reads and provides one entry for every CDR3 protein sequence; no DNA is given. The sample table holds over 100,000 distinct CDR3 sequences. The ten largest make up 0.25% to 0.35% of the sample. Sequencing was carried out using naive CXCR3- CD8+ T cells from blood. The cell subset or site label on this specimen signifies: CD45RO-CCR7+CD27+CD95- naive CD8+ T cells lacking CXCR3 (TNR3-). All receptors derive from a human donor in good health. Some clones in this sample may be carry-over from other donors' samples.

This rearrangement joins TRBV10-3 to TRBJ2-2. CDR1 is ENHRY and CDR2 is SYGVKD in the germline V gene. This CDR3 spans 11 amino acids. CDR3 sequence reads: CAISENGELFF.

The J gene is TRBJ1-1, the V gene TRBV7-3; TCRdb lists TRBD1, though no DNA is available to test this call. Germline loops: CDR1 SGHTA, CDR2 FQGTGA. The CDR3 spans 15 residues. Here the CDR3 reads CASSLTGGWNTEAFF.

The chain is built from TRBV10-2 and TRBJ2-2. The CDR3 consists of 16 residues. Germline V gene lookup returns CDR1 WSHSY and CDR2 SAAADI. CDR3 sequence: CASSVGLKAGTGELFF.

The genes are TRBV28 and TRBJ2-3; TCRdb gives TRBD2 as the D gene, but with no DNA this cannot be confirmed. CDR1 and CDR2 (germline): MDHEN, SYDVKM. The CDR3 runs 15 residues. The CDR3 sequence: CASTKRDLRFDTQYF.

V and J are TRBV4-1 and TRBJ2-5; TCRdb's D call, TRBD2, is unchecked because there is no DNA. The CDR3 consists of 15 residues. The germline V gene has CDR1 MGHRA and CDR2 YSYEKL. Here the CDR3 reads CASSQDESGQETQYF.

V is TRBV6-4 and J is TRBJ2-3. This CDR3 is built from 13 residues. CDR1 is MRHNA and CDR2 is SNTAGT in the germline V gene. The CDR3 is CASSKHSTDTQYF.

The chain carries TRBV29-1 and TRBJ1-2; as DNA is missing, the TRBD1 call by TCRdb cannot be tested. There are 11 residues in the CDR3. Germline CDR1 SQVTM, CDR2 ANQGSEA. CDR3 in amino acids: CSVPGIYGYTF.

CDR3 protein: CSAGKQGLYEQYF. V is TRBV29-1 and J is TRBJ2-7. The CDR3 is 13 residues long. Per the germline V gene, CDR1 is SQVTM and CDR2 is ANQGSEA.

This sequence joins TRBV5-5 and TRBJ2-1; TCRdb gives TRBD1 as the D gene, but with no DNA this cannot be confirmed. Germline CDR1 reads SGHKS; CDR2 reads YYEKEE (reference sequence). The CDR3 runs to 17 residues. The CDR3 sequence: CASSPKPTGEIYNEQFF.

The CDR3: CSAEEVLSNQPQHF. J is TRBJ1-5 and V is TRBV20-1. The CDR3 is made up of 14 amino acids. CDR1 and CDR2 (germline): DFQATT, SNEGSKA (reference sequence).

J is TRBJ1-5 and V is TRBV2. The length of the CDR3 is 16 residues. In germline, CDR1 is SNHLY, CDR2 FYNNEI. This CDR3 is CASSEFVSASNQPQHF.

The chain couples TRBV6-2 or TRBV6-3 to TRBJ2-2; the D call of TRBD2 rests on TCRdb alone, since no DNA is present to check it. CDR3 length equals 15 residues. Germline values: CDR1 MNHEY, CDR2 SVGEGT. The chain's CDR3 is CASSSTGTLIGELFF.

The chain combines TRBV21-1 with TRBJ1-5. TRBV21-1 is a known pseudogene. This CDR3 has 12 residues. The CDR3: CASNQRNQPQHF.

The rearrangement joins TRBV11-2 to TRBJ2-1; TCRdb's D call of TRBD2 is untestable without DNA. The germline gives CDR1 SGHAT, CDR2 FQNNGV. The CDR3 extends over 12 amino acids. CDR3 in amino acids: CGSRWTGDEQFF. Filled out from reference TRBV11-2 and TRBJ2-1, the complete variable domain reads EAGVAQSPRYKIIEKRQSVAFWCNPISGHATLYWYQQILGQGPKLLIQFQNNGVVDDSQLPKDRFSAERLKGVDSTLKIQPAKLEDSAVYLCGSRWTGDEQFFGPGTRLTVL.

The V and J genes are TRBV12-3 or TRBV12-4 and TRBJ2-1; TCRdb's D call, TRBD1, is unchecked because there is no DNA. CDR3 length: 15 residues. The CDR3 reads CASRGLTTGQYEQFF.

V and J are TRBV28 and TRBJ2-3; TCRdb names TRBD1, which stays unverified in the absence of DNA. The CDR3 has 16 amino acids. Germline V gene sequence: CDR1 MDHEN, CDR2 SYDVKM. The CDR3 here is CASSLLRDSPTDTQYF.

This rearrangement joins TRBV4-3 to TRBJ2-7; without DNA, the TCRdb call of TRBD1 cannot be checked. Germline V gives CDR1 LGHNA, CDR2 YSLEER. The CDR3 loop spans 14 amino acids. The CDR3 loop is CASSQDGGPSEQYF.

V gene TRBV19 combines with J gene TRBJ2-1; as DNA is missing, the TRBD1 call by TCRdb cannot be tested. This CDR3 spans 14 amino acids. Per the germline V gene, CDR1 is LNHDA and CDR2 is SQIVND (reference sequence). The CDR3 sequence: CASTRGSSYNEQFF.

The J gene is TRBJ2-5, the V gene TRBV7-9; absent DNA, TCRdb's TRBD2 call cannot be checked. The CDR3 length is 16 residues. The V gene's germline CDR1 is SEHNR and CDR2 FQNEAQ (reference sequence). The CDR3 sequence: CASSLTSGGATETQYF.

Here the CDR3 reads CSARDIGSSSYEQYF. The rearrangement links TRBV20-1 to TRBJ2-7. CDR1 is DFQATT, CDR2 SNEGSKA, per germline (reference sequence). This CDR3 has 15 residues.